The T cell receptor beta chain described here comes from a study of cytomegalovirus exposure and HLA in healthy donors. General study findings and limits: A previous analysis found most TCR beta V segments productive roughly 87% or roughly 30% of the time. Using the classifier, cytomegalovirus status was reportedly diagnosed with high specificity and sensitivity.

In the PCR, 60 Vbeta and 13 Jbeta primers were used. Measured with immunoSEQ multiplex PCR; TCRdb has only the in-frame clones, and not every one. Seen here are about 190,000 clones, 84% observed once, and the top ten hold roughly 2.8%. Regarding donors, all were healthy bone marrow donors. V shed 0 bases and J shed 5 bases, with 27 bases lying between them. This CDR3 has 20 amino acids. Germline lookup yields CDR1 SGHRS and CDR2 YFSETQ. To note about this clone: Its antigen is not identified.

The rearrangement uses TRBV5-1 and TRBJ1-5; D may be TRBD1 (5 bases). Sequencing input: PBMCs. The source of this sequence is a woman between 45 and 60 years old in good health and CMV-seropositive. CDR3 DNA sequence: TGCGCCAGCAGCTTGGTAAGGTCTGCGCTGCCGCGGCGGGGGGATCAGCCCCAGCATTTT. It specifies CASSLVRSALPRRGDQPQHF. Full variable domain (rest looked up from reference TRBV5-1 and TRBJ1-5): KAGVTQTPRYLIKTRGQQVTLSCSPISGHRSVSWYQQTPGQGLQFLFEYFSETQRNKGNFPGRFSGRQFSNSRSEMNVSTLELGDSALYLCASSLVRSALPRRGDQPQHFGDGTRLSIL.